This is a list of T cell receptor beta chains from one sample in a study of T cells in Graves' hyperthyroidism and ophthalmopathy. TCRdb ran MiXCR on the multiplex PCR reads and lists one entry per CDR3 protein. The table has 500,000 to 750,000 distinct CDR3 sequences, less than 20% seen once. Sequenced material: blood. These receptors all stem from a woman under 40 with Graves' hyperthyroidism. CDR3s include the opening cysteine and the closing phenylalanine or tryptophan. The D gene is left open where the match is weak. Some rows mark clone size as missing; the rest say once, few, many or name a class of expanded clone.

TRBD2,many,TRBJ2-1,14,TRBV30,CAWSSVAGNNEQFF,TGTGCCTGGAGTTCGGTAGCGGGAAACAATGAGCAGTTCTTC
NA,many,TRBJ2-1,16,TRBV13,CASSPPGPTQYNEQFF,TGTGCCAGCAGCCCTCCGGGCCCCACCCAATACAATGAGCAGTTCTTC
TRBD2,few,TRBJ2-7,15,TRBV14,CASSQEAGGPYEQYF,TGTGCCAGCAGCCAAGAGGCGGGAGGACCATACGAGCAGTACTTC
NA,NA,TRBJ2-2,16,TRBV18,CASSPYGQRNTGELFF,TGTGCCAGCTCACCATACGGACAGAGGAACACCGGGGAGCTGTTTTTT
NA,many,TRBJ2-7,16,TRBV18,CASSPPVEGPRGEQYF,TGTGCCAGCTCACCTCCTGTGGAGGGGCCAAGGGGCGAGCAGTACTTC
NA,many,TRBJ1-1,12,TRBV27,CASSPGTVEAFF,TGTGCCAGCAGCCCAGGGACGGTTGAAGCTTTCTTT
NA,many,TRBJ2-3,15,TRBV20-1,CSARVGSASTDTQYF,TGCAGTGCTAGAGTGGGTAGCGCTAGCACAGATACGCAGTATTTT
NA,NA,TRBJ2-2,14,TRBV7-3,CASSLRPEAGELFF,TGTGCCAGCAGCTTGAGGCCAGAGGCCGGGGAGCTGTTTTTT
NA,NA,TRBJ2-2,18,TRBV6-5,CASSYSKLRSAGTGELFF,TGTGCCAGCAGTTACTCGAAGTTGAGAAGTGCGGGCACCGGGGAGCTGTTTTTT
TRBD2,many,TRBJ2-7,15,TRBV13,CASSLNGGGFHEQYF,TGTGCCAGCAGCTTGAATGGGGGAGGGTTCCACGAGCAGTACTTC
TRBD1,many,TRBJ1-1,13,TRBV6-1,CASVPGQRTEAFF,TGTGCCAGCGTCCCGGGACAGAGGACTGAAGCTTTCTTT
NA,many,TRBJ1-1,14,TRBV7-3,CASSPSHGNTEAFF,TGTGCCAGCAGCCCCTCTCACGGGAACACTGAAGCTTTCTTT
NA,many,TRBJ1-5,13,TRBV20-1,CSARELMNQPQHF,TGCAGTGCTAGAGAACTGATGAATCAGCCCCAGCATTTT
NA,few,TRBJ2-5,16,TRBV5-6,CVSSLTTYSPQETQYF,TGTGTCAGCAGCTTGACTACCTACTCGCCCCAAGAGACCCAGTACTTC
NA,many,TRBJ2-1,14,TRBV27,CASSLLAEYNEQFF,TGTGCCAGCAGTTTGTTAGCGGAATACAATGAGCAGTTCTTC
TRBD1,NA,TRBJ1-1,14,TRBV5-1,CASSGTGRGTEAFF,TGCGCCAGCAGCGGGACAGGGCGGGGAACTGAAGCTTTCTTT
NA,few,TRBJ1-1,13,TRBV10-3,CAISRGALTEAFF,TGTGCCATCAGTCGCGGGGCGCTCACTGAAGCTTTCTTT
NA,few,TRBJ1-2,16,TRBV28,CASRQRQASINYGYTF,TGTGCCAGCAGACAGAGACAGGCCTCGATCAACTATGGCTACACCTTC
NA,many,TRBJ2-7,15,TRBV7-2,CASTPPGLQAYEQYF,TGTGCCAGCACCCCACCGGGACTCCAGGCCTACGAGCAGTACTTC